This TCR beta chain was captured in a study of CD8+ T cells in alopecia areata. Regarding the study as a whole: While patients received tofacitinib, many expanded lesional clones remained present in scalp and blood.

In each case, RNA was isolated and then reverse transcribed into cDNA as the sequencing template. This table comes from immunoSEQ multiplex PCR, and its TCRdb copy is limited to in-frame clones, with some not included. The table includes under 250,000 clones, more than 55% detected once. This CDR3 is built from 13 residues. Germline CDR1 LGHNA, CDR2 YNFKEQ. Trimming left V 0 bases short and J 10 bases short, with 11 bases between. The sample holds a few counts of this clone. Its specificity is not known. Treatment specified: oral pan-JAK inhibitor, 5-10 mg twice daily. The sequence was collected from a human donor with alopecia areata. V is TRBV4-2 and J is TRBJ2-3, with no clear D. Source: CD4+ T cells sorted from blood, taken around week 46, from a patient treated with tofacitinib. CDR3 sequence reads: CASSQESLYPQYF. For the CDR3, the DNA is TGTGCCAGCAGCCAAGAAAGCCTTTATCCGCAGTATTTT.